The text below deals with one T cell receptor beta chain. Its antigen is currently unknown. TCRdb's table, derived via immunoSEQ multiplex PCR, lists solely in-frame clones and lacks some. The repertoire includes roughly 6,000 clones, roughly 80% of them detected once, and about 6% sits in the top ten. This entry is derived from a study of T cells and Merkel cell carcinoma outcomes. Study observations and caveats: In Merkel cell carcinoma, repertoire and T-cell density reportedly predicted outcomes.

The clonotype was recovered from a human donor with Merkel cell carcinoma. The sample comprised tumor tissue from Merkel cell carcinoma.

CDR3 DNA sequence: TGTGCCAGCAGCTTATCCGACAGGGCTTGGGCCAACGTCCTGACTTTC. This codes for CASSLSDRAWANVLTF. The J gene is TRBJ2-6, the V gene TRBV7-2, with 7 nucleotides matching TRBD1. This CDR3 is built from 16 residues. The J segment lost 5 bases and the V segment lost 2 bases, leaving 6 bases of the junction unmatched. Germline V CDR1 and CDR2: SGHTA, FQGNSA.